These T cell receptor beta chains were read from a single sample in a study of blood T cell repertoires in COVID-19. Method: immunoSEQ multiplex PCR; TCRdb's copy keeps in-frame clones and lacks some. The sample carries 150,000 to 200,000 clones, roughly 80% recorded once. The sample consisted of peripheral blood. The origin of the receptors is a man in his sixties with acute or convalescent COVID-19. Both conserved end residues are part of each CDR3. A D gene is named only where the DNA matches it firmly. Clone size, where shown, is once, few, many, or a class for clones that have expanded.

CDR3nt | CDR3aa | v_gene | abundance | j_gene | d_gene
TGCGCCAGCAGCTTTTCGGGGACTAATGAAAAACTGTTTTTT | CASSFSGTNEKLFF | TRBV5-1 | - | TRBJ1-4 | -
TGCGCCAGCAGCTTGAATAGTGGTGAAGCTTTCTTT | CASSLNSGEAFF | TRBV5-1 | once | TRBJ1-1 | -
TGTGCCAGCAGCGGACCGGAGACCCATATGAACACTGAAGCTTTCTTT | CASSGPETHMNTEAFF | TRBV9 | once | TRBJ1-1 | -
TGTGCCAGCAGCCTGAGCTCTGGAAACACCATATATTTT | CASSLSSGNTIYF | TRBV7-2 | - | TRBJ1-3 | -
TGTGCCAGCAGTGTAGCAGGGGCGAACTATGGCTACACCTTC | CASSVAGANYGYTF | TRBV25-1 | - | TRBJ1-2 | -
TGTGCCAGTAACGCCCGGACAGGGGGAGTAAGCAATCAGCCCCAGCATTTT | CASNARTGGVSNQPQHF | TRBV19 | - | TRBJ1-5 | TRBD1
TGTGCCAGCAGCTTGAGCAGGGGAATTGGCGAGCAGTACTTC | CASSLSRGIGEQYF | TRBV7-9 | - | TRBJ2-7 | -
TGTGCCAGCAGCCTCCTGAGCGGGGGGGTATCCTACAATGAGCAGTTCTTC | CASSLLSGGVSYNEQFF | TRBV7-6 | once | TRBJ2-1 | TRBD2
TGTGCCAGCTCACCGAGGCGGGACGAAGAGACCCAGTACTTC | CASSPRRDEETQYF | TRBV18 | once | TRBJ2-5 | -
TGTGCCAGCTCACTTGAGGGGCCCGGGGGCACTGAAGCTTTCTTT | CASSLEGPGGTEAFF | TRBV18 | - | TRBJ1-1 | -
TGCGCCAGCAGTGATCAGATCGATCAGCCCCAGCATTTT | CASSDQIDQPQHF | TRBV10-1 | - | TRBJ1-5 | -
TGCAGTGCTAGAGCTATAAATGAGCAGTTCTTC | CSARAINEQFF | TRBV20-1 | - | TRBJ2-1 | -
TGTGCCAGCAGCTTAGGACACTACGAGCAGTACTTC | CASSLGHYEQYF | TRBV11-2 | - | TRBJ2-7 | -
TGTGCCAGTAGTCTTGGGAGGGGTGGGACAAGGTCCTACGAGCAGTACTTC | CASSLGRGGTRSYEQYF | TRBV19 | - | TRBJ2-7 | -
TGTGCCAGTAGCGGGGACAGCCTCTATAATTCACCCCTCCACTTT | CASSGDSLYNSPLHF | TRBV9 | - | TRBJ1-6 | TRBD1
TGTGCCTGGAGTGTACGTCGAGGAGGGGATTTAGAAAACATTCAGTACTTC | CAWSVRRGGDLENIQYF | TRBV30 | - | TRBJ2-4 | -
TGCGCCAGCAGCCAAGGCGGGTCGTTTGGCGGGGAGCTGTTTTTT | CASSQGGSFGGELFF | TRBV5-1 | - | TRBJ2-2 | -
TGTGCCAGCAGCGTAGTTGCGGGGGGGGCCTACGAGCAGTACTTC | CASSVVAGGAYEQYF | TRBV9 | - | TRBJ2-7 | TRBD2
TGTGCCAGCAGCTTAGTCTACGGACAGGGGGAGGACACCATATATTTT | CASSLVYGQGEDTIYF | TRBV11-2 | - | TRBJ1-3 | TRBD1
TGCAGCGTGACAGGGCGCTATGGCTACACCTTC | CSVTGRYGYTF | TRBV29-1 | - | TRBJ1-2 | TRBD1
TGTGCCAGCAGCGTGGGGACAGGGGATCGCTACACCTTC | CASSVGTGDRYTF | TRBV9 | - | TRBJ1-2 | TRBD1
TGTGCCAGCACCGTCCTATCCGACATTAGCAATCAGCCCCAGCATTTT | CASTVLSDISNQPQHF | TRBV5-8 | - | TRBJ1-5 | -
TGCGCCAGCAGCCAATTAACAGGGGTAGGAAACATTCAGTACTTC | CASSQLTGVGNIQYF | TRBV4-1 | - | TRBJ2-4 | TRBD1
TGTGCCAGCAGCTACATTCAAGCGAGCTCTGGAAACACCATATATTTT | CASSYIQASSGNTIYF | TRBV7-9 | - | TRBJ1-3 | -
TGTGCCAGCAGCTTTATATCTGGGGGCAACTATGGCTACACCTTC | CASSFISGGNYGYTF | TRBV11-2 | few | TRBJ1-2 | -
TGTGCCAGCAGTTACTATCGACAGCCCTATGGCTACACCTTC | CASSYYRQPYGYTF | TRBV6-5 | - | TRBJ1-2 | -
TGTGCCAGCAGTTCCAGACTGCCTCGAGGCTACGAGCAGTACTTC | CASSSRLPRGYEQYF | TRBV7-8 | - | TRBJ2-7 | -
TGTGCCACCAGCCCTCGGGATTATACGCAGTATTTT | CATSPRDYTQYF | TRBV15 | once | TRBJ2-3 | -
TGTGCCAGCAATAGGGGAGGCGGGAGGGGATCCTACAATGAGCAGTTCTTC | CASNRGGGRGSYNEQFF | TRBV7-9 | once | TRBJ2-1 | TRBD2
TGCGCCAGCAGCTTGGTGTCGAGCGGGGGCTCTGGGGCCAACGTCCTGACTTTC | CASSLVSSGGSGANVLTF | TRBV5-1 | once | TRBJ2-6 | TRBD2
TGTGCCATCAGGTTCGAGGGTTCGAGCTCCTACAATGAGCAGTTCTTC | CAIRFEGSSSYNEQFF | TRBV10-3 | once | TRBJ2-1 | -
TGCGCCAGCAGGAGCGGGGCCAGAGATACGCAGTATTTT | CASRSGARDTQYF | TRBV5-1 | few | TRBJ2-3 | TRBD2
TGTGCCAGCAGTATAGGACAGGGCTACGAGCAGTACTTC | CASSIGQGYEQYF | TRBV27 | once | TRBJ2-7 | TRBD1
TGTGCCAGGATACAGGGTCCTATTCTAGCCAAAAACATTCAGTACTTC | CARIQGPILAKNIQYF | TRBV9 | - | TRBJ2-4 | -
TGTGCTAGTGGTTTGGTAGTTACGCCTCTTGTAGAGGGCTACACCTTC | CASGLVVTPLVEGYTF | TRBV12-5 | - | TRBJ1-2 | -
TGTGCCAGTAGTGCACCCCGGGAAGGAGGTGGCTACACCTTC | CASSAPREGGGYTF | TRBV19 | - | TRBJ1-2 | -
TGTGCCAGCAGTTTCCGTGGCAGCAATCAGCCCCAGCATTTT | CASSFRGSNQPQHF | TRBV27 | few | TRBJ1-5 | -
TGTGCCAGTAGACAAAAGGTGGCGGCGAACACTGAAGCTTTCTTT | CASRQKVAANTEAFF | TRBV19 | - | TRBJ1-1 | -
TGTGCCAGCAGCTTAAAACTGATAAATGAGCAGTTCTTC | CASSLKLINEQFF | TRBV13 | - | TRBJ2-1 | -
TGTGCCAGCAGTCTAACCGGGGTGGATGGCTACACCTTC | CASSLTGVDGYTF | TRBV7-9 | - | TRBJ1-2 | -